This entry lists 4 T cell receptor beta chains sequenced from one sample in a study of T cells in women clearing cervical HPV infection. Libraries were prepared by immunoSEQ multiplex PCR; TCRdb keeps only in-frame clonotypes and omits some of them. The data show 40,000 or so clones, and the top ten clones hold roughly 6%. Input material: blood buffy coat. The receptors derive from a woman aged 18-69 years with a cervical HPV16 infection that either progressed to CIN3+ or cleared (not recorded which).

Points on this clone: The CDR3 is cut off 3 residues early in the read; its end comes from the germline J gene. The V call is TRBV14, the J call TRBJ2-1; D unclear. Trimming took off 2 bases at V and 9 bases at J, with 14 bases between the two ends. Germline loops: CDR1 SGHDN, CDR2 FVKESK. This CDR3 contains 14 residues. The CDR3 bases that were read are TGTGCCAGCAGCCAAAAGCGTCCCCGTTCTGAG. Protein: CASSQKRPRSE. The CDR3 reads in full as CASSQKRPRSEQFF. Complete variable domain (other parts from reference TRBV14 and TRBJ2-1): EAGVTQFPSHSVIEKGQTVTLRCDPISGHDNLYWYRRVMGKEIKFLLHFVKESKQDESGMPNNRFLAERTGGTYSTLKVQPAELEDSGVYFCASSQKRPRSEQFFGPGTRLTVL.

Points on this clone: Sequencing ends 3 residues short of the CDR3 end; the germline J gene provides the rest. The chain is built from TRBV18 and TRBJ1-2; no clear D. CDR3 length: 13 residues. CDR1 is KGHSH, CDR2 LQKENI, per germline. This CDR3 is CASSPRVTDTYTF. The CDR3 bases that were read are TGTGCCAGCTCACCAAGGGTCACAGATACC. Supplemented by reference TRBV18 and TRBJ1-2, the full variable domain reads NAGVMQNPRHLVRRRGQEARLRCSPMKGHSHVYWYRQLPEEGLKFMVYLQKENIIDESGMPKERFSAEFPKEGPSILRIQQVVRGDSAAYFCASSPRVTDTYTFGSGTRLTVV.

Regarding this clone: The read terminates 3 residues ahead of where the CDR3 ends, so the germline J gene completes it. J is TRBJ1-4 and V is TRBV11-2, with 9 bases fitting TRBD1. CDR1 and CDR2 from the germline V gene are SGHAT and FQNNGV. This CDR3 has 15 amino acids. Incomplete CDR3 DNA: TGTGCCAGCAGCTCCGGGACAGGGAACAGCAGACCA. It translates to CASSSGTGNSRP. The whole CDR3 reads CASSSGTGNSRPLFF.

A remark on this clone: The CDR3 end lies 3 residues beyond the end of the read and is filled in from the germline J gene. The rearrangement joins TRBV7-3 to TRBJ2-2, with a weak D call TRBD1 (5 bases). The CDR3 has 16 amino acids. Germline V lookup: CDR1 SGHTA, CDR2 FQGTGA. Trimming shortened V by 5 bases and J by 6 bases, and 19 bases separated the two germline ends. The part of the CDR3 DNA that was read is TGTGCCAGCAGCCCCCTCTCAGGGAATCTGCCCGGGGAG. Its translation: CASSPLSGNLPGE. The full CDR3 protein reads CASSPLSGNLPGELFF.